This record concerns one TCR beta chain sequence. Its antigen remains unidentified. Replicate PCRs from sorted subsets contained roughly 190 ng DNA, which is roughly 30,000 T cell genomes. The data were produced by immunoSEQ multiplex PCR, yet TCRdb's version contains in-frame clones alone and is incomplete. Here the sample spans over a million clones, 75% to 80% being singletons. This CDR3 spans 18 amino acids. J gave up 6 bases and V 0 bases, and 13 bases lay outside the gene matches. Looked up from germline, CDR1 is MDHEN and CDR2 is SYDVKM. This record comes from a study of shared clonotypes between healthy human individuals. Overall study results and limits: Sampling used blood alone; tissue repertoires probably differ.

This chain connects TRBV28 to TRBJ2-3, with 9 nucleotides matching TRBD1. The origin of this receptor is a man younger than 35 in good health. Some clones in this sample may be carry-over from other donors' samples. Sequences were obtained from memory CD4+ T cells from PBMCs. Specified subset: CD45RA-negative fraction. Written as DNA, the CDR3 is TGTGCCAGCAGTTTATGGTCCCCGGACAGGGGAAAGGTGGATACGCAGTATTTT. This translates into CASSLWSPDRGKVDTQYF.